One sample yielded the 6 T cell receptor beta chains listed below, sequenced in a study of radiation and T cells in renal cell carcinoma. Time point noted: blood 2 weeks post-SBRT. The treatment denotes: 15 Gy SBRT to primary tumor, nephrectomy 4 weeks later. Here immunoSEQ multiplex PCR was the method, and the copy in TCRdb shows in-frame clones only, minus some. The sample lists roughly 130,000 clones, around four fifths occurring once. The material was blood, obtained from a patient whose treatment included radiotherapy and nephrectomy. The receptors stem from a woman aged 55-70 years with renal cell carcinoma.

The chain links TRBV5-1 to TRBJ2-7, with TRBD1 identical over 7 bases. Germline values: CDR1 SGHRS, CDR2 YFSETQ. CDR3 length equals 15 residues. The V segment lost 3 bases and the J segment 2 bases; nucleotides outside the gene matches: 8. The CDR3 protein is CASSSSRDRAYEQYF. The CDR3 coding sequence is TGCGCCAGCAGCTCGAGTCGGGACAGAGCCTACGAGCAGTACTTC.

This clone has only one observation. The chain recombines TRBV7-2 with TRBJ2-2, with D hard to call. Germline V gene sequence: CDR1 SGHTA, CDR2 FQGNSA. Trimming stripped 7 bases from V and 4 bases from J, with 10 bases between. CDR3 length equals 13 residues. CDR3 nucleotides: TGTGCCAGCACCGCGACGGGCACCGGGGAGCTGTTTTTT. As protein: CASTATGTGELFF.

V usage is TRBV5-5 and J usage is TRBJ2-7; TRBD1 matches at 8 bases. The CDR3 is 17 residues long. V shed 0 bases, J shed 3 bases, and the junction held 11 bases outside the gene matches. CDR1 and CDR2 (germline): SGHKS, YYEKEE (reference sequence). CDR3: CASSLGWGQVFIYEQYF. Written as DNA, the CDR3 is TGTGCCAGCAGCTTGGGCTGGGGACAGGTCTTCATCTACGAGCAGTACTTC. Based on the CDR3 plus reference TRBV5-5 and TRBJ2-7, the full variable domain is DAGVTQSPTHLIKTRGQQVTLRCSPISGHKSVSWYQQVLGQGPQFIFQYYEKEERGRGNFPDRFSARQFPNYSSELNVNALLLGDSALYLCASSLGWGQVFIYEQYFGPGTRLTVT.

J is TRBJ2-7 and V is TRBV2, with D possibly being TRBD1 (5 bases). CDR1 and CDR2 from the germline V gene are SNHLY and FYNNEI. This CDR3 contains 13 residues. The germline V and J ends were trimmed by 7 bases and 5 bases, with 15 bases remaining between them. CDR3 amino acids: CASNAQGTHEQYF. The CDR3 coding sequence is TGTGCCAGCAACGCTCAGGGTACACACGAGCAGTACTTC.

V and J are TRBV27 and TRBJ2-3, with D possibly being TRBD1 (5 bases). This CDR3 has 13 amino acids. Trimming took 5 bases from V and 6 from J, leaving 12 bases between them. Germline-derived CDR1 and CDR2 are MNHEY and SMNVEV (reference sequence). The CDR3 is CASSNQGRDTQYF. The CDR3 coding sequence is TGTGCCAGCAGTAACCAGGGAAGGGATACGCAGTATTTT.

The CDR3 nucleotides read TGTGCCAGCAGCTCTTTCCTACTAGCGGGAAACGACAATGAGCAGTTCTTC. Encoded protein: CASSSFLLAGNDNEQFF. V gene TRBV7-8 combines with J gene TRBJ2-1; TRBD2 matches 10 bases. Germline loops: CDR1 SGHVS, CDR2 FQNEAQ. After removal of 4 bases from V and 5 bases from J, the junction contained 11 bases not matched to a gene. The length of the CDR3 is 17 residues.